Below, 9 T cell receptor beta chains from the same sample are listed, as sequenced in a study of Ad26.COV2.S vaccination and SARS-CoV-2 variants. Assay: immunoSEQ multiplex PCR; the TCRdb copy retains only in-frame clones and omits some. The sample contains hundreds of thousands of clones, roughly 90% of which appear only once. Sample treatment: about 20 received Ad26.COV2.S at low or high dose, single or two shots; about 5 received placebo; per-sample allocation not given. Sampling happened 63 days after the first vaccine or placebo injection. The input for sequencing was peripheral blood, taken in a trial of Ad26.COV2.S vaccine versus placebo. The receptors derive from a person between 18 and 59 years old who received the Ad26.COV2.S COVID-19 vaccine or a placebo.

The chain combines TRBV27 with TRBJ1-5; the D gene is possibly TRBD1 (6 bases). CDR1 is MNHEY and CDR2 is SMNVEV in the germline V gene (reference sequence). The V end was cut by 7 bases, the J end by 2 bases, with 18 bases between. The CDR3 contains 16 residues. Here the CDR3 DNA reads TGTGCCAGCACCTTTGTGGGGGGCTCGGGCAATCAGCCCCAGCATTTT. Encoded protein: CASTFVGGSGNQPQHF.

The chain couples TRBV27 to TRBJ1-1, with D possibly being TRBD1 (6 bases). V lost 6 bases and J 4 bases, leaving 18 bases between the germline ends. CDR3 size: 15 residues. CDR1 and CDR2 from the germline V gene are MNHEY and SMNVEV (reference sequence). CDR3: CASRFPGASVTEAFF. CDR3 in DNA: TGTGCCAGCAGGTTTCCGGGGGCCAGCGTCACTGAAGCTTTCTTT.

This chain joins TRBV23-1 and TRBJ1-5; D might be TRBD1 (5 bases). TRBV23-1 is designated an ORF whose function remains uncertain. This CDR3 is 11 amino acids long. Trimming cost V 9 bases and J 6 bases, with 9 bases left between them. DNA of the CDR3: TGCGCCAGTTGGGGGGGTCAGCCCCAGCATTTT. Protein sequence: CASWGGQPQHF.

J is TRBJ2-2 and V is TRBV2; D is perhaps TRBD1 or TRBD2 (5 bases each). The V end was cut by 6 bases, the J end by 5 bases, with 13 bases between. The CDR3 is 14 residues long. Per germline, CDR1 SNHLY and CDR2 FYNNEI. CDR3 bases: TGTGCCAGCAGGGTGGGACGGCAGACCGGGGAGCTGTTTTTT. It specifies CASRVGRQTGELFF.

The V and J genes are TRBV10-3 and TRBJ1-4, with a weak D call TRBD1 (5 bases). CDR3 length equals 14 residues. Between the trimmed V and J ends, which lost 7 bases and 6 bases, there was a span of 15 bases. Germline CDR1 reads ENHRY; CDR2 reads SYGVKD. CDR3 protein: CAIKGRERDEKLFF. The DNA for the CDR3 is TGTGCCATCAAAGGCAGGGAGAGGGATGAAAAACTGTTTTTT.

This chain connects TRBV30 to TRBJ1-2; 9 bases are a match to TRBD1. CDR3 length: 13 residues. After removal of 3 bases from V and 7 bases from J, the junction contained 6 bases not matched to a gene. Germline V lookup: CDR1 GTSNPN, CDR2 SVGIG (reference sequence). In nucleotides, the CDR3 is TGTGCCTGGAGCGGGACAGGGTTGGGTGGCTACACCTTC. Amino acid sequence: CAWSGTGLGGYTF.

The V call is TRBV2, the J call TRBJ2-4; D unresolved. The germline V and J ends were trimmed by 1 base and 1 base, with 8 bases remaining between them. The CDR3 spans 15 residues. The germline gives CDR1 SNHLY, CDR2 FYNNEI. DNA for the CDR3: TGTGCCAGCAGTGAAGAAACAGCCGCCAAAAACATTCAGTACTTC. It translates to CASSEETAAKNIQYF. Combining the CDR3 with reference TRBV2 and TRBJ2-4 gives the whole variable domain EPEVTQTPSHQVTQMGQEVILRCVPISNHLYFYWYRQILGQKVEFLVSFYNNEISEKSEIFDDQFSVERPDGSNFTLKIRSTKLEDSAMYFCASSEETAAKNIQYFGAGTRLSVL.

V usage is TRBV19 and J usage is TRBJ1-2; no reliable D call. The germline V and J ends were trimmed by 5 bases and 7 bases, with 14 bases remaining between them. Per germline, CDR1 LNHDA and CDR2 SQIVND (reference sequence). There are 13 residues in the CDR3. CDR3 DNA sequence: TGTGCCAGTAGTCCCTCGGGAGGGTCTGGCTACACCTTC. It encodes CASSPSGGSGYTF.

This sequence joins TRBV5-6 and TRBJ2-2, with 10 bases matching TRBD2. The CDR3 length is 16 residues. From germline, CDR1 is SGHDT and CDR2 YYEEEE. J lost 6 bases, V lost 0 bases, and 5 bases had no gene match. CDR3 in amino acids: CASSLALAGGPGELFF. DNA for the CDR3: TGTGCCAGCAGCTTGGCGTTAGCGGGAGGACCCGGGGAGCTGTTTTTT.